The entry that follows covers one TCR beta chain sequence. The antigen remains unidentified. The CDR3 runs 15 residues. Trimming removed 2 bases at V and 4 bases at J, with 12 bases between. CDR1 and CDR2 (germline): LGHNT, FRNRAP. The time point: healthy volunteer bleed at 2 weeks. Whole blood that had not been fractionated was the source of extracted total RNA. In the source study's methods: Samples ranged from 23,224 to 690,600 TCRs, with a median of approximately 90,000. MiXCR, applied by TCRdb to the RACE reads, yields one record per CDR3 protein. The V and J calls and clone size come from TCRdb's table, not from the authors' own analysis. The sample includes 130,000 or so distinct CDR3 sequences, approximately 9.5% seen only once; the top ten take approximately 2%. This specimen belongs to a study of human T cells and chemical hapten exposure. Overall study: Small discrepancies in pooled library volume mainly accounted for the varying TCR yields per sample.

Points from the study as a whole: TCRs at a frequency above 1 in 1000 stayed unchanged with DPC sensitization.

The sequenced sample consisted of whole blood. The clonotype comes from a male donor in good health. Some clones in this sample may be carry-over from other donors' samples. J is TRBJ1-5 and V is TRBV12-5; maybe TRBD1 (5 bases). CDR3 residues: CASGLLGGENQPQHF. CDR3 DNA: TGTGCTAGTGGTTTGTTAGGAGGGGAAAATCAGCCCCAGCATTTT.